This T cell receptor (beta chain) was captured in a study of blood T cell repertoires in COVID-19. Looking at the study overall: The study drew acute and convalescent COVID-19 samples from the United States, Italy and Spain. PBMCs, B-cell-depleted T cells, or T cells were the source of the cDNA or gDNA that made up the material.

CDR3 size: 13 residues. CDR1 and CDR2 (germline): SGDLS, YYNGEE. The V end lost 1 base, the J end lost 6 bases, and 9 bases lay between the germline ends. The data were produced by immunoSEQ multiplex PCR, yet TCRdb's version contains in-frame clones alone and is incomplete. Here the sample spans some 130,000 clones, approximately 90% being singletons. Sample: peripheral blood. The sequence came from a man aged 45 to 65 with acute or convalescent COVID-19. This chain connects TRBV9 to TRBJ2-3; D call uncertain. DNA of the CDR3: TGTGCCAGCAGCGTAATTCCCGAGGATACGCAGTATTTT. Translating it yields CASSVIPEDTQYF.